The 5 T cell receptor beta chains presented below share a single source sample, sequenced in a study of regulatory T cells in long-lasting Graves disease. Regarding time point: persistent/refractory GD, antithyroid drugs over 5 years with positive TRAb. Extracted PBMC RNA gave rise to the TCR library. According to the study, TCR beta libraries were built with iRepertoire HTBI primers and CDR3-region Arm-PCR. Via MiXCR, TCRdb re-called the multiplex PCR reads, giving one row per CDR3 protein. The table includes approximately 500,000 distinct CDR3 sequences, 20% to 25% detected once. This specimen consisted of peripheral blood mononuclear cells (PBMCs), obtained when the disease was refractory, from a patient treated with antithyroid drugs. The receptors originated from a female donor with Graves disease.

Turning to this clonotype: A much larger clone differs from this one at a single base, so this may be a read error. The chain combines TRBV6-9 with TRBJ1-1; the D is unclear. V was shortened by 3 bases and J by 6 bases, with 20 bases between the two germline ends. The germline V gene has CDR1 MNHGY and CDR2 SVAAGI. The CDR3 totals 16 residues. CDR3 region: CASSYRPTGRLAEAFF. The CDR3 nucleotides are TGTGCCAGCAGTTACCGTCCGACCGGCAGGTTAGCTGAAGCTTTCTTT.

This clonotype has at least ten counts. V usage is TRBV28 and J usage is TRBJ1-2, with a possible D match to TRBD1 (5 bases). V lost 7 bases and J 7 bases, leaving 13 bases between the germline ends. Germline CDR1 is MDHEN and CDR2 is SYDVKM. CDR3 size: 12 residues. The CDR3 region has the DNA TGTGCCAGCACCCTTGGGGGAGGTGGCTACACCTTC. This codes for CASTLGGGGYTF.

This chain links TRBV7-9 with TRBJ1-4; D gene unclear. CDR3 length: 14 amino acids. V gave up 2 bases and J gave up 8 bases, with 12 bases separating them. Per germline, CDR1 SEHNR and CDR2 FQNEAQ (reference sequence). CDR3 sequence reads: CASSLTETREKLFF. Written as DNA, the CDR3 is TGTGCCAGCAGCTTAACCGAAACACGCGAAAAACTGTTTTTT.

This clonotype occurred a few times. V and J are TRBV2 and TRBJ2-1; 10 bases are a match to TRBD2. Unmatched junction bases numbered 10, after V lost 5 bases and J lost 9 bases. Per germline, CDR1 SNHLY and CDR2 FYNNEI. This CDR3 has 15 amino acids. This CDR3 reads CASSQGPLAGVEQFF. In nucleotides, the CDR3 is TGTGCCAGCAGTCAAGGGCCTCTAGCGGGAGTTGAGCAGTTCTTC.

The CDR3 reads CASSYPDSTDTQYF. CDR3 coding DNA: TGTGCCAGCAGTTACCCGGACAGCACAGATACGCAGTATTTT. The genes are TRBV2 and TRBJ2-3; D is unclear. The CDR3 is 14 residues long. Deletions cut 5 bases from V and 0 bases from J, with 9 bases between. From germline, CDR1 is SNHLY and CDR2 FYNNEI.